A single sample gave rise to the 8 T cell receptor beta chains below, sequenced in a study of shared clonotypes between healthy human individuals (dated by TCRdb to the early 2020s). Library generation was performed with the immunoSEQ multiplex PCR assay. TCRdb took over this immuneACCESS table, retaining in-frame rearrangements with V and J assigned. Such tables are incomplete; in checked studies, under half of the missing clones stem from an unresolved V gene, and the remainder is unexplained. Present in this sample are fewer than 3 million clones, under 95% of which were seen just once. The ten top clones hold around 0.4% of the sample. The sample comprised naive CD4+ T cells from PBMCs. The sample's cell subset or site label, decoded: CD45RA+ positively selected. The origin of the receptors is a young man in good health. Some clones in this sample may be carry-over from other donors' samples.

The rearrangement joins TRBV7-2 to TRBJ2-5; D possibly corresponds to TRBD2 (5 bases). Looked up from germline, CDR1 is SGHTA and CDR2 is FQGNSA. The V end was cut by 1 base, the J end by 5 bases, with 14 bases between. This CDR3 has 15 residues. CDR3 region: CASSLELANLETQYF. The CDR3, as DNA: TGTGCCAGCAGCTTAGAGTTAGCGAACCTCGAGACCCAGTACTTC.

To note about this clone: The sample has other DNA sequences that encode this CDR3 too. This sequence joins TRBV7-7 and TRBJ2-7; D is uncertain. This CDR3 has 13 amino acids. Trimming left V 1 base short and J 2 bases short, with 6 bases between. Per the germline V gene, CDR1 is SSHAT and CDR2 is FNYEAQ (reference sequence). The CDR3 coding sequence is TGTGCCAGCAGCTTAGGGACCGCCTACGAGCAGTACTTC. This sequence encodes CASSLGTAYEQYF.

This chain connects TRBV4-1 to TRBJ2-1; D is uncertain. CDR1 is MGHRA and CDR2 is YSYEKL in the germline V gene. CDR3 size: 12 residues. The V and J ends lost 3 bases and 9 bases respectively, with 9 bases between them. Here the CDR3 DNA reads TGCGCCAGCAGCCATCTATATTCTGAGCAGTTCTTC. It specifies CASSHLYSEQFF.

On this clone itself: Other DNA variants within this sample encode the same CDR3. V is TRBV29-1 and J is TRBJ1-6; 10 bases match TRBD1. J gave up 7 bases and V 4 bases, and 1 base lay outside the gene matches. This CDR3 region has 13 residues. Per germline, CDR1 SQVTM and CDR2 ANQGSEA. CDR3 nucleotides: TGCAGCGTTGGACAGGGGGCGAATTCACCCCTCCACTTT. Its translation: CSVGQGANSPLHF.

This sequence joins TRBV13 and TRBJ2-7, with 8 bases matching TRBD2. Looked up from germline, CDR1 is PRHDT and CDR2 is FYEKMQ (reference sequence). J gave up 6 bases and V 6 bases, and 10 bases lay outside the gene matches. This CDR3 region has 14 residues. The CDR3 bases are TGTGCCAGCAGGCCGGGAGGGGGGGTGCGCGAGCAGTACTTC. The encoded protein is CASRPGGGVREQYF.

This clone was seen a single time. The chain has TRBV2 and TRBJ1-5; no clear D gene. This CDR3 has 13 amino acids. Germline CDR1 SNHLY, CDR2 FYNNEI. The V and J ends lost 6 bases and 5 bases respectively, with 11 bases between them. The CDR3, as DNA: TGTGCCAGCAGAGGCCAGCGGGATCAGCCCCAGCATTTT. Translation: CASRGQRDQPQHF.

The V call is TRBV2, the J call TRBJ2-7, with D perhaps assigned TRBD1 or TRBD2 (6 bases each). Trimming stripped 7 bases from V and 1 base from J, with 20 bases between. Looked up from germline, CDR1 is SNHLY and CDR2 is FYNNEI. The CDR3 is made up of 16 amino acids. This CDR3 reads CASNPLLAGHSYEQYF. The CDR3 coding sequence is TGTGCCAGCAATCCTTTATTGGCGGGACATTCCTACGAGCAGTACTTC.

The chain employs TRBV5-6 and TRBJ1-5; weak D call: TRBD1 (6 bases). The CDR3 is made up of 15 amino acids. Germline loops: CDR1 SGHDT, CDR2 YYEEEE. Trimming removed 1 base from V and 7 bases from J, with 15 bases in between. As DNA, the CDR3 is TGTGCCAGCAGCTTGTATTCAGGGGTGGGACAGCCCCAGCATTTT. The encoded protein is CASSLYSGVGQPQHF.